A few counts support the clone carrying this T cell receptor (beta chain). The sample is drawn from a study of T-cell memory formation after mild COVID-19. MiXCR, applied by TCRdb to the 5' RACE reads, yields one record per CDR3 protein. This sample has a few hundred thousand distinct CDR3 sequences, with around 27% found just once. CDR3 length: 13 residues. From germline, CDR1 is MNHEY and CDR2 SVGAGI. Trimming stripped 6 bases from V and 4 bases from J, with 10 bases between. The sequence was collected from an adult woman who had mild COVID-19 (a few samples of this study predate the infection). Cell type and time point are not known. This sequence joins TRBV6-5 and TRBJ2-1; D possibly corresponds to TRBD1 (6 bases). The sequencing sample was made of PBMCs or a T cell subset sorted from them (not recorded which). The CDR3 region has the DNA TGTGCCAGCAGATATGACAGGTACAATGAGCAGTTCTTC. Its protein product is CASRYDRYNEQFF.